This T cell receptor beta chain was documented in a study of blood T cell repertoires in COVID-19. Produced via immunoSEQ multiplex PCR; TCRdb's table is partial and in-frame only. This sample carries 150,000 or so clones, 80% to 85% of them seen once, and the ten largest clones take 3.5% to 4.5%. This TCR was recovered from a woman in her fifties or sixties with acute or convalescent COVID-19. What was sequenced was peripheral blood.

The CDR3 spells CASSQGDSFRLNTEAFF. As DNA, the CDR3 is TGCGCCAGCAGCCAAGGGGACAGTTTTCGACTCAACACTGAAGCTTTCTTT. The chain combines TRBV4-1 with TRBJ1-1; 7 bases fit TRBD1. The V gene end was trimmed by 1 base and the J gene end by 2 bases; junction bases not matched to a gene: 10. The germline V gene has CDR1 MGHRA and CDR2 YSYEKL. The CDR3 consists of 17 residues.